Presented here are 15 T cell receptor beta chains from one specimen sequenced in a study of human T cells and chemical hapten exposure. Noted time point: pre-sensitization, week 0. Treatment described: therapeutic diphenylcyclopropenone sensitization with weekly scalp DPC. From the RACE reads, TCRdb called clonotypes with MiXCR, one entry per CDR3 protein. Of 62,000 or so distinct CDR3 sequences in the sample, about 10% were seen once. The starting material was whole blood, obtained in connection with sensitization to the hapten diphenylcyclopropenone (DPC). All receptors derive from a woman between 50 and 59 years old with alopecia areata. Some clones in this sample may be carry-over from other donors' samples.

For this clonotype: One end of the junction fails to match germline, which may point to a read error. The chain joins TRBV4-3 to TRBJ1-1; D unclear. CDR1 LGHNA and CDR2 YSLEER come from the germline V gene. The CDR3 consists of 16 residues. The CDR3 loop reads CASGQLVTASNTEAFF. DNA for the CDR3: TGCGCCAGCGGCCAACTGGTCACAGCTTCGAACACTGAAGCTTTCTTT.

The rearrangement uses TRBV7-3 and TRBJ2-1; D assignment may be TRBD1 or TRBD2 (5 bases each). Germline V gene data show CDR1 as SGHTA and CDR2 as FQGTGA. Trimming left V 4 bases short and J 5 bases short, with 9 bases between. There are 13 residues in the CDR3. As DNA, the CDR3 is TGTGCCAGCAGCTGGGACGGGAACAATGAGCAGTTCTTC. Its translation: CASSWDGNNEQFF.

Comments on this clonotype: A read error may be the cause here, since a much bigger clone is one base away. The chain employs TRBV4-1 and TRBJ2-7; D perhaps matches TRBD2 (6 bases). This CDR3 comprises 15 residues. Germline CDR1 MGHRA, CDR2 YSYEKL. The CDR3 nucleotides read TGCGCCAACAGCCAACCGTCCCGCGGGGTCTACGAGCAGTACTTC. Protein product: CANSQPSRGVYEQYF.

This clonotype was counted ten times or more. The CDR3 DNA is TGCAGCGTTACACGGGGGGATAGCAATCAGCCCCAGCATTTT. This translates into CSVTRGDSNQPQHF. This rearrangement joins TRBV29-1 to TRBJ1-5; a possible D gene is TRBD1 (5 bases). Trimming shortened V by 5 bases and J by 0 bases, and 11 bases separated the two germline ends. Germline V lookup: CDR1 SQVTM, CDR2 ANQGSEA. There are 14 residues in the CDR3.

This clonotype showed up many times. CDR3 in amino acids: CASLRTGQNYGYTF. The CDR3 nucleotides read TGTGCCAGCTTGAGGACAGGGCAGAACTATGGCTACACCTTC. The chain links TRBV6-2 or TRBV6-3 to TRBJ1-2; 8 nucleotides align to TRBD1. The germline gives CDR1 MNHEY, CDR2 SVGEGT. The CDR3 extends over 14 amino acids. V shed 8 bases and J 2 bases; nucleotides not matched to a gene: 7.

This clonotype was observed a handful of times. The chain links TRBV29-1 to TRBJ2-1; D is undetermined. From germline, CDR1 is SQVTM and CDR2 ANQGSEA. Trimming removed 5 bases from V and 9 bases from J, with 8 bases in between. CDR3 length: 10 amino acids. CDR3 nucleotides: TGCAGCGTTCGGACGGTTGAGCAGTTCTTC. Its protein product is CSVRTVEQFF.

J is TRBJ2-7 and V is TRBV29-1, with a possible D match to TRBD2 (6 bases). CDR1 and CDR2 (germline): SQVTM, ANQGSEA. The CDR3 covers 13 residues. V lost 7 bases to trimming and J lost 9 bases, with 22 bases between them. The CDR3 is CSGGEFGGGGQYF. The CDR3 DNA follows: TGCAGCGGGGGGGAATTTGGTGGAGGAGGGCAGTACTTC.

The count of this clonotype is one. The CDR3 sequence is CASSQFTGILSYNSPLHF. The CDR3 bases are TGTGCCAGCAGCCAATTTACCGGCATCCTCTCCTATAATTCACCCCTCCACTTT. The rearrangement joins TRBV3-1 to TRBJ1-6; D not certain. The V gene's germline CDR1 is LGHDT and CDR2 YNNKEL (reference sequence). This CDR3 is 18 amino acids long. V was trimmed by 2 bases and J by 0 bases, leaving 14 bases between them.

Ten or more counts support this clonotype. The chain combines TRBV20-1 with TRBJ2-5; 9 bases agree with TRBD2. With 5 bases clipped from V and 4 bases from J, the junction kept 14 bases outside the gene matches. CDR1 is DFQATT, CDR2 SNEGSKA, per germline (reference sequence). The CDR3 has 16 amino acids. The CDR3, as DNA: TGCAGTGCTCTATTCGTGGGCGGGAGGGCAGGAGAGACCCAGTACTTC. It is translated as CSALFVGGRAGETQYF.

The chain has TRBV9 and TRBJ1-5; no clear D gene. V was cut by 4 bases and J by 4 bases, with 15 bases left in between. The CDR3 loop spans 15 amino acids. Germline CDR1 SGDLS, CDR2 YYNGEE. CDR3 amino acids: CASSLAPDPNQPQHF. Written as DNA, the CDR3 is TGTGCCAGCAGCCTCGCCCCCGATCCTAATCAGCCCCAGCATTTT.

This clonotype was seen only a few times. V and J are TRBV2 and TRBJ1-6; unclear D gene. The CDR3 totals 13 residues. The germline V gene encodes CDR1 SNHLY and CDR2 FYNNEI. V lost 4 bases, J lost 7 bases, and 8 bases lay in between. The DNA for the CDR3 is TGTGCCAGCAGTGGTCCCGGCAATTCACCCCTCCACTTT. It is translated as CASSGPGNSPLHF. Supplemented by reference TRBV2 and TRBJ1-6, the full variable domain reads EPEVTQTPSHQVTQMGQEVILRCVPISNHLYFYWYRQILGQKVEFLVSFYNNEISEKSEIFDDQFSVERPDGSNFTLKIRSTKLEDSAMYFCASSGPGNSPLHFGNGTRLTVT.

CDR3 nucleotides: TGTGCCAGCAGCAAAGAGGGACAGGGATACACTGAAGCTTTCTTT. Amino acids: CASSKEGQGYTEAFF. The chain joins TRBV9 to TRBJ1-1; 9 bases map to TRBD1. Germline CDR1 reads SGDLS; CDR2 reads YYNGEE. The V and J ends lost 4 bases and 3 bases, in that order; junction bases with no gene match: 7. There are 15 residues in the CDR3. The entire variable domain, with the rest obtained from reference TRBV9 and TRBJ1-1, is as follows: DSGVTQTPKHLITATGQRVTLRCSPRSGDLSVYWYQQSLDQGLQFLIQYYNGEERAKGNILERFSAQQFPDLHSELNLSSLELGDSALYFCASSKEGQGYTEAFFGQGTRLTVV.

In DNA, the CDR3 is TGTGCCAGTAGCCGAAAGCCCTCGGGACAGGGACTCTACGAGCAGTACTTC. Translated: CASSRKPSGQGLYEQYF. The chain combines TRBV19 with TRBJ2-7; 9 bases match TRBD1. The germline V gene has CDR1 LNHDA and CDR2 SQIVND (reference sequence). Trimming took 6 bases from V and 3 from J; bases not matched to a gene: 15. This CDR3 spans 17 amino acids. The full variable domain, completed using reference TRBV19 and TRBJ2-7, is DGGITQSPKYLFRKEGQNVTLSCEQNLNHDAMYWYRQDPGQGLRLIYYSQIVNDFQKGDIAEGYSVSREKKESFPLTVTSAQKNPTAFYLCASSRKPSGQGLYEQYFGPGTRLTVT.

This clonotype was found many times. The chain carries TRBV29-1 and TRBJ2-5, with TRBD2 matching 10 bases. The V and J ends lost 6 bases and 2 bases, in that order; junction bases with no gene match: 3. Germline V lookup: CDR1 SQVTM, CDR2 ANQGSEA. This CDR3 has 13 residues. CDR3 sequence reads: CSVLAGDQETQYF. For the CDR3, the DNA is TGCAGCGTGCTAGCGGGAGATCAAGAGACCCAGTACTTC. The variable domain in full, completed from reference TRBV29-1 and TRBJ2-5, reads SAVISQKPSRDICQRGTSLTIQCQVDSQVTMMFWYRQQPGQSLTLIATANQGSEATYESGFVIDKFPISRPNLTFSTLTVSNMSPEDSSIYLCSVLAGDQETQYFGPGTRLLVL.

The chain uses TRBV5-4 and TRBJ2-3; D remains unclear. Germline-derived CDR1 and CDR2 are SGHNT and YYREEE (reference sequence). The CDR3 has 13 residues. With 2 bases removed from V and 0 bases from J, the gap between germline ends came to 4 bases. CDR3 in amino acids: CASSFASTDTQYF. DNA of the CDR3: TGTGCCAGCAGCTTCGCTAGCACAGATACGCAGTATTTT. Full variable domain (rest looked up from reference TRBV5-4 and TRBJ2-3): ETGVTQSPTHLIKTRGQQVTLRCSSQSGHNTVSWYQQALGQGPQFIFQYYREEENGRGNFPPRFSGLQFPNYSSELNVNALELDDSALYLCASSFASTDTQYFGPGTRLTVL.